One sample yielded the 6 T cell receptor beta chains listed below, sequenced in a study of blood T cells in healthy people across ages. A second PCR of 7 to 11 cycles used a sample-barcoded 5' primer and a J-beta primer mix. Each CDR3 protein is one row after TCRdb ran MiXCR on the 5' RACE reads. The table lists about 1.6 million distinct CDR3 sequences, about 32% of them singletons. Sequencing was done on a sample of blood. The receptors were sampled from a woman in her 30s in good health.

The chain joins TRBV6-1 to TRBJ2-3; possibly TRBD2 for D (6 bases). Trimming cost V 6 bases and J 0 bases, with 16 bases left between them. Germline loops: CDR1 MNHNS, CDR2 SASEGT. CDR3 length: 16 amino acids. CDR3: CASRGAAGPSTDTQYF. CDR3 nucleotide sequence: TGTGCCAGCAGAGGGGCCGCGGGGCCTAGCACAGATACGCAGTATTTT.

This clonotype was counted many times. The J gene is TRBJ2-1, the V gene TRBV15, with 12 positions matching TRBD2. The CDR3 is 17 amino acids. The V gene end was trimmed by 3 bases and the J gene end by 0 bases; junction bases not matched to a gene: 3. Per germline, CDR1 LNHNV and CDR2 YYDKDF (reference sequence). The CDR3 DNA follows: TGTGCCACCAGCAGGGGGACTAGCGGGTACTCCTACAATGAGCAGTTCTTC. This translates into CATSRGTSGYSYNEQFF.

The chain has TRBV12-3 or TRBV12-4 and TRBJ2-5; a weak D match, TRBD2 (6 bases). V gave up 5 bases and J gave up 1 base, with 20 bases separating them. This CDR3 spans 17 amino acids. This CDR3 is CASSPSNGPGVQETQYF. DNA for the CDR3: TGTGCCAGCAGTCCTTCAAACGGCCCGGGGGTCCAAGAGACCCAGTACTTC.

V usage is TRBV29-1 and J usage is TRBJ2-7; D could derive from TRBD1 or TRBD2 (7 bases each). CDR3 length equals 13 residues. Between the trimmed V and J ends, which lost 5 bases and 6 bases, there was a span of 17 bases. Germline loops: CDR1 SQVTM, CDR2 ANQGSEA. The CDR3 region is CSVSHRGGSEQYF. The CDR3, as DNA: TGCAGCGTTTCTCACAGGGGAGGGAGCGAGCAGTACTTC.

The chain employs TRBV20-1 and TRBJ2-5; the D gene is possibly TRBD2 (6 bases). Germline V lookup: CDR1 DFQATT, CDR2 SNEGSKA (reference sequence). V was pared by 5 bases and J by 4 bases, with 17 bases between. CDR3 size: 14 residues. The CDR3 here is CSAPERRAGETQYF. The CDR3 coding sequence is TGCAGTGCTCCCGAGAGGCGAGCGGGAGAGACCCAGTACTTC.

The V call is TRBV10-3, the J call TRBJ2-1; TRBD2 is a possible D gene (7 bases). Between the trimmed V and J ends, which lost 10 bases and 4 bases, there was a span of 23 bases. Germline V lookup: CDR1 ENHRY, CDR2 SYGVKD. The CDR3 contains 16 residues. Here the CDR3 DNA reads TGTGCCACCAAGGGGGGGGTCGGGTCAAGGTACAATGAGCAGTTCTTC. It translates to CATKGGVGSRYNEQFF.